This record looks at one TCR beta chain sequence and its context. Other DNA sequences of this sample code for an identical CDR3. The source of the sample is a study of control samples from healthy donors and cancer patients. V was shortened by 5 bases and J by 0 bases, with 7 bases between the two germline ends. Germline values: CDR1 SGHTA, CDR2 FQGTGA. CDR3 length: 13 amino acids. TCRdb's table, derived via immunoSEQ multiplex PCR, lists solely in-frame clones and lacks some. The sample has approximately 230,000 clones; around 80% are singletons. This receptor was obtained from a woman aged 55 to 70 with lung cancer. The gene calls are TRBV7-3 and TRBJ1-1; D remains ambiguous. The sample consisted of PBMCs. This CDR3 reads CASSPHMNTEAFF. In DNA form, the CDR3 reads TGTGCCAGCAGCCCCCACATGAACACTGAAGCTTTCTTT.